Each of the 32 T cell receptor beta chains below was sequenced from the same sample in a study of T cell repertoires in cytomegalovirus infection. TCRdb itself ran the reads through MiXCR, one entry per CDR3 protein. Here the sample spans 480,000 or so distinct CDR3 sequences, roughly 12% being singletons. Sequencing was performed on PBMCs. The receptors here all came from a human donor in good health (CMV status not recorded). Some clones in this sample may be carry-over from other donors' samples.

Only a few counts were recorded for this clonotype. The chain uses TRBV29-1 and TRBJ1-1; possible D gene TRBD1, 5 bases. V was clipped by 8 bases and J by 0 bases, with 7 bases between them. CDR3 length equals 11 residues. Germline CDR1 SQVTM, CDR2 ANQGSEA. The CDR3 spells CSIRVNTEAFF. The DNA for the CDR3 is TGCAGCATCAGGGTGAACACTGAAGCTTTCTTT.

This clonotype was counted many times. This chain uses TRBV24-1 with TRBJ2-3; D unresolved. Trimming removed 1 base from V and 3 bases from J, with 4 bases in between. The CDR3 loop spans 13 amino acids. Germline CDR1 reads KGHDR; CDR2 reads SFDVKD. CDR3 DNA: TGTGCCACCAGTGATTTACTGACAGATACGCAGTATTTT. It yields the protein CATSDLLTDTQYF.

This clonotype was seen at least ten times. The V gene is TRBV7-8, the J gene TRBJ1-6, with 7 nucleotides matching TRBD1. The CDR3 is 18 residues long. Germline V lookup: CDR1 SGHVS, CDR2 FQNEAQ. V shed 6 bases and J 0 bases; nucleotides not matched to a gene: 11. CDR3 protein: CASRTRGQGGSYNSPLHF. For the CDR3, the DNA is TGTGCCAGCAGGACTAGAGGGCAGGGGGGCTCCTATAATTCACCCCTCCACTTT.

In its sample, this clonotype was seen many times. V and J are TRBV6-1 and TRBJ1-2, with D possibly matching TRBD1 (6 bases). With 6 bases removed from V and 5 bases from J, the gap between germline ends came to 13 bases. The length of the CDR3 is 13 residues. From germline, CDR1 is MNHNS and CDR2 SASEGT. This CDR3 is CASSPQGGYGYTF. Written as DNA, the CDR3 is TGTGCCAGCAGCCCACAGGGAGGGTATGGCTACACCTTC.

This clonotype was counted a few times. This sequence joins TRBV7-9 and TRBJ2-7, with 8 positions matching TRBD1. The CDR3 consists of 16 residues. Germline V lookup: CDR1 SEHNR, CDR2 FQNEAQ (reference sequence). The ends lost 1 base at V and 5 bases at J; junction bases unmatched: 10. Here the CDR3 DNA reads TGTGCCAGCAGCTTAGAAGGGCGCAGGGGGCACGACGAGCAGTACTTC. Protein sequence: CASSLEGRRGHDEQYF.

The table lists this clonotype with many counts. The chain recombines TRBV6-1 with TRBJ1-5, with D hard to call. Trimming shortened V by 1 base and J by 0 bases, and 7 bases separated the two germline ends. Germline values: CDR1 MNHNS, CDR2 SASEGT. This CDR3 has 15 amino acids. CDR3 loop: CASSEDVNSNQPQHF. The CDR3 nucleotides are TGTGCCAGCAGTGAAGACGTAAATAGCAATCAGCCCCAGCATTTT.

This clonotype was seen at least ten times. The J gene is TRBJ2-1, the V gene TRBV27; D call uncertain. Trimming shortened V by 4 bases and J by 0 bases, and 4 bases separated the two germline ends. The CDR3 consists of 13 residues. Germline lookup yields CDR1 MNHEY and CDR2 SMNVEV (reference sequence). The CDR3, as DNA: TGTGCCAGCAGTTCCAACTCCTACAATGAGCAGTTCTTC. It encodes CASSSNSYNEQFF.

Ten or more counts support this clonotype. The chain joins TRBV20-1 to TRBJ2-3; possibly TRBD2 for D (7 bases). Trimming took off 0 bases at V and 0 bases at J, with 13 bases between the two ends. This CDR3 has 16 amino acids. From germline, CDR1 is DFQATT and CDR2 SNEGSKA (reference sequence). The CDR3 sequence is CSAREWGGASTDTQYF. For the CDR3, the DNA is TGCAGTGCTAGAGAGTGGGGGGGGGCGAGCACAGATACGCAGTATTTT.

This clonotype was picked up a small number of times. CDR3 bases: TGCAGTGCTCGAAAGTCTCGGGACAGGGGTCGGGAGCGGTCCTACAATGAGCAGTTCTTC. Translated: CSARKSRDRGRERSYNEQFF. The V and J genes are TRBV20-1 and TRBJ2-1; 10 nucleotides match TRBD1. CDR1 and CDR2 from the germline V gene are DFQATT and SNEGSKA (reference sequence). The CDR3 extends over 20 amino acids. V lost 5 bases to trimming and J lost 1 base; unmatched junction nucleotides: 20.

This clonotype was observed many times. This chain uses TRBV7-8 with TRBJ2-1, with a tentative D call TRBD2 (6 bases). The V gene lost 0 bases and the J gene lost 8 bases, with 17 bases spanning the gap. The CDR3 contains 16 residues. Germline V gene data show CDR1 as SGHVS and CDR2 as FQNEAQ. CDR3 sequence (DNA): TGTGCCAGCAGCTTAGCGTTCGGCGGGGATCAGGATGAGCAGTTCTTC. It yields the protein CASSLAFGGDQDEQFF.

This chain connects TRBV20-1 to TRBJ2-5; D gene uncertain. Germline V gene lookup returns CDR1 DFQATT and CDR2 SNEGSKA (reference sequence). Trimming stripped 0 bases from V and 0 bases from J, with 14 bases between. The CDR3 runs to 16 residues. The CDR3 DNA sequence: TGCAGTGCTAGAGATTTCGGGCGCCAGTACCAAGAGACCCAGTACTTC. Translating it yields CSARDFGRQYQETQYF.

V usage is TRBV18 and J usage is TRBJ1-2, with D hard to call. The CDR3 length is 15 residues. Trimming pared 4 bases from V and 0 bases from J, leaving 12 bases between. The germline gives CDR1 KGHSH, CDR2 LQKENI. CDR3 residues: CASSLGPLANYGYTF. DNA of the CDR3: TGTGCCAGCTCACTAGGCCCCCTCGCTAACTATGGCTACACCTTC.

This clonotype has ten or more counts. The CDR3 nucleotides are TGTGCCAGTAGTATAGCCCTTTCAGCGAACACTGAAGCTTTCTTT. It translates to CASSIALSANTEAFF. The genes are TRBV19 and TRBJ1-1; D is unclear. Germline lookup yields CDR1 LNHDA and CDR2 SQIVND (reference sequence). V dropped 1 base and J dropped 1 base, with 10 bases sitting between them. The CDR3 extends over 15 amino acids.

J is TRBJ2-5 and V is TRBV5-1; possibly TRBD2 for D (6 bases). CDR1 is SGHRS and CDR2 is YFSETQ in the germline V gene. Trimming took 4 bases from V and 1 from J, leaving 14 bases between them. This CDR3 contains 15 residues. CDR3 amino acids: CASSASGGIQETQYF. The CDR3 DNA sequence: TGCGCCAGCAGCGCCTCGGGCGGGATCCAAGAGACCCAGTACTTC. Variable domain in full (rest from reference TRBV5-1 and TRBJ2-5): KAGVTQTPRYLIKTRGQQVTLSCSPISGHRSVSWYQQTPGQGLQFLFEYFSETQRNKGNFPGRFSGRQFSNSRSEMNVSTLELGDSALYLCASSASGGIQETQYFGPGTRLLVL.

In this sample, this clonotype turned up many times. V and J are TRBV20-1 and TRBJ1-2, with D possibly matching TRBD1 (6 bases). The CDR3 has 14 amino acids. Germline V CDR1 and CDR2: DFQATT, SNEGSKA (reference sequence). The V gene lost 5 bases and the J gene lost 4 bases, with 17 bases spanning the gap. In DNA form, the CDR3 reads TGCAGTGCTGGGGGGGACACCGAGGTCTATGGCTACACCTTC. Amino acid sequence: CSAGGDTEVYGYTF.

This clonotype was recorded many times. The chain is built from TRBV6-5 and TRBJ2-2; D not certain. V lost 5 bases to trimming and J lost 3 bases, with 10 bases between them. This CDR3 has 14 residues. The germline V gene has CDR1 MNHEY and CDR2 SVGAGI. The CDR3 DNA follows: TGTGCCAGCAGTCCTACAGCGTACACCGGGGAGCTGTTTTTT. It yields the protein CASSPTAYTGELFF.

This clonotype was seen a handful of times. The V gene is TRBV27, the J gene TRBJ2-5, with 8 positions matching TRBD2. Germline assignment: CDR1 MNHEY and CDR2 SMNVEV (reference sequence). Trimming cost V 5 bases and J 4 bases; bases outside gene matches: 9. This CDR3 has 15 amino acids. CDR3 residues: CASSPIAGPRETQYF. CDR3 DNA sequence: TGTGCCAGCAGTCCTATAGCGGGACCCCGAGAGACCCAGTACTTC.

CDR3 amino acids: CASSLGLAGGPRETQYF. Here the CDR3 DNA reads TGTGCCAGCAGCTTAGGCCTAGCGGGAGGGCCTCGAGAGACCCAGTACTTC. This rearrangement joins TRBV5-8 to TRBJ2-5, with TRBD2 matching 12 bases. This CDR3 has 17 amino acids. Trimming at V came to 2 bases and at J to 4 bases, leaving 9 bases not matched to a gene. Germline assignment: CDR1 SGHTS and CDR2 YDEGEE.

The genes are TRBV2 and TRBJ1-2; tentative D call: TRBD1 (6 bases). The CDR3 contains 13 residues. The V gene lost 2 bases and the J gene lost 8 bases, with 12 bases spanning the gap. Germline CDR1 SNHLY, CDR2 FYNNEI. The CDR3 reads CASSELRTDGYTF. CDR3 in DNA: TGTGCCAGCAGTGAATTAAGGACAGACGGCTACACCTTC.

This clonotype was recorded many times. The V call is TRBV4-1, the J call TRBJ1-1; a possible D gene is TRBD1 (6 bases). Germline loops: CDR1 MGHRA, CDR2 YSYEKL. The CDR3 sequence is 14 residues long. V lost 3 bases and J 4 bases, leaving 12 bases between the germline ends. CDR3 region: CASSHPGVGTEAFF. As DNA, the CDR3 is TGCGCCAGCAGCCACCCAGGGGTTGGCACTGAAGCTTTCTTT.

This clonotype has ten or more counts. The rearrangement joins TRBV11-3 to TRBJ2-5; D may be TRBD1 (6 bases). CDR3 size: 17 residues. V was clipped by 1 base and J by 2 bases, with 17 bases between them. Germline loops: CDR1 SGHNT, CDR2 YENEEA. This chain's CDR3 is CASSLGTTGPPQETQYF. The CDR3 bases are TGTGCCAGCAGCTTAGGAACCACAGGGCCCCCTCAAGAGACCCAGTACTTC.

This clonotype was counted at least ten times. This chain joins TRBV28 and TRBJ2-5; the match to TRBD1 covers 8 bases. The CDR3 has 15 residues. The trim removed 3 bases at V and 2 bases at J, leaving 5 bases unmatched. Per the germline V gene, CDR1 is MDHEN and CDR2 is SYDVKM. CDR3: CASSFSGTGQETQYF. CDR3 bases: TGTGCCAGCAGTTTCTCCGGGACAGGACAAGAGACCCAGTACTTC.

The CDR3 spells CATSREGAEKLFF. DNA of the CDR3: TGTGCCACCAGCAGAGAAGGAGCTGAAAAACTGTTTTTT. The chain couples TRBV15 to TRBJ1-4; D is undetermined. There are 13 residues in the CDR3. V lost 0 bases and J lost 7, with 6 bases in between. Germline V gene data show CDR1 as LNHNV and CDR2 as YYDKDF (reference sequence).

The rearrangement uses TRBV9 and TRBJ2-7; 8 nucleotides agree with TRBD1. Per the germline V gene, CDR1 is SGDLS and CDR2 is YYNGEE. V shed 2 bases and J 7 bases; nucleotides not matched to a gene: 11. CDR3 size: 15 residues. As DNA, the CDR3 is TGTGCCAGCAGCGTTACCGGGACAGGCTCTTCTGAGCAGTACTTC. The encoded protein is CASSVTGTGSSEQYF.

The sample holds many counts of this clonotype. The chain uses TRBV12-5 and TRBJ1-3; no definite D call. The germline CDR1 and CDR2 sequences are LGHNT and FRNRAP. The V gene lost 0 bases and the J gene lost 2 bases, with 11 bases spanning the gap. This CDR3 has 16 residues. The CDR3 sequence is CASGLVLAAAGNTIYF. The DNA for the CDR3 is TGTGCTAGTGGTTTGGTACTGGCGGCGGCTGGAAACACCATATATTTT.

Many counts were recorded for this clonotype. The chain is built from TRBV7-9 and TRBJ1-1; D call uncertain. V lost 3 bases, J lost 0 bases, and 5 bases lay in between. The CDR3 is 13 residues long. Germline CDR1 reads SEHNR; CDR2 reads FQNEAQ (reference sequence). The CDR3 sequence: CASSFLMNTEAFF. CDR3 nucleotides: TGTGCCAGCAGCTTCTTAATGAACACTGAAGCTTTCTTT.

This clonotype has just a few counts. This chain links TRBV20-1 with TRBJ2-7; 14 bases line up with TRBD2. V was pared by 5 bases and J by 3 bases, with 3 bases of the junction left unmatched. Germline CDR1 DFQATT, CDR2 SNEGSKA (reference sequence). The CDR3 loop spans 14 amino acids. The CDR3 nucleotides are TGCAGTGCTCAGGGGACTAGCGGGAGCTACGAGCAGTACTTC. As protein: CSAQGTSGSYEQYF.

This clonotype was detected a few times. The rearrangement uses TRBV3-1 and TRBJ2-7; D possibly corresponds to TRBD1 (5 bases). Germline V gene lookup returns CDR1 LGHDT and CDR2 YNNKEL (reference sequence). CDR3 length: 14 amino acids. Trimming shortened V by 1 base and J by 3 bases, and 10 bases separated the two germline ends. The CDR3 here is CASSQALRDYEQYF. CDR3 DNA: TGTGCCAGCAGCCAAGCGCTCAGGGACTACGAGCAGTACTTC.

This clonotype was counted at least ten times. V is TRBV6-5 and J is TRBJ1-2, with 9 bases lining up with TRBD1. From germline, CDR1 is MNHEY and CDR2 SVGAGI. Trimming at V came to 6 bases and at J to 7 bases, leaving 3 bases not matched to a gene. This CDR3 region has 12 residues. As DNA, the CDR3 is TGTGCCAGCAGCCAACAGGGGGCTGGCTACACCTTC. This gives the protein CASSQQGAGYTF.

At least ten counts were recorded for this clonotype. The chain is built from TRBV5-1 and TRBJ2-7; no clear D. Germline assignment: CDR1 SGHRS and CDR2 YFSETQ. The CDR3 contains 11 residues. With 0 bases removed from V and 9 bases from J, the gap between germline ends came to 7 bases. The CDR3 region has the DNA TGCGCCAGCAGCTTGGATGCGGTGCAGTACTTC. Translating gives CASSLDAVQYF.

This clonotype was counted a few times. CDR3 loop: CASSRSGSSEETQYF. CDR3 nucleotide sequence: TGTGCCAGCAGCCGTAGCGGGAGTAGTGAAGAGACCCAGTACTTC. The chain has TRBV3-1 and TRBJ2-5; 9 bases map to TRBD2. Germline assignment: CDR1 LGHDT and CDR2 YNNKEL (reference sequence). The V segment lost 4 bases and the J segment 3 bases; nucleotides outside the gene matches: 6. There are 15 residues in the CDR3.

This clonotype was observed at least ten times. The DNA for the CDR3 is TGTGCCAGCAGCTTAATCGGAGGAGGGAGCAATGAGCAGTTCTTC. This sequence encodes CASSLIGGGSNEQFF. The chain combines TRBV7-6 with TRBJ2-1; D is perhaps TRBD2 (6 bases). The CDR3 covers 15 residues. The germline V and J ends were trimmed by 2 bases and 6 bases, with 14 bases remaining between them. From germline, CDR1 is SGHVS and CDR2 FNYEAQ.